The table lists the clone carrying this TCR beta chain with many counts. Its specificity is unknown. These data originate in a study of human T cells and chemical hapten exposure. Whole-study findings and limits: The number of TCRs above 1 in 1000 frequency did not change after DPC sensitization. Among expanded TCRs, significantly more large CDR3 similarity clusters formed than among controls.

This CDR3 contains 13 residues. Unmatched junction bases numbered 4, after V lost 6 bases and J lost 2 bases. Germline V gene lookup returns CDR1 MNHNS and CDR2 SASEGT. TCRdb fed the RACE reads into MiXCR, producing one record per CDR3 protein. The sample includes roughly 180,000 distinct CDR3 sequences, 20% to 25% of them seen just once. The time point is: patch test 1, 2 weeks after DPC sensitization. This sample's treatment: therapeutic diphenylcyclopropenone sensitization with weekly scalp DPC. Sequenced here: whole blood, sampled in connection with sensitization to the hapten diphenylcyclopropenone (DPC). V is TRBV6-1 and J is TRBJ2-7, with 7 bases identical to TRBD1. The clonotype originates from a woman aged 45-65 years with alopecia areata. Some clones in this sample may be carry-over from other donors' samples. CDR3 residues: CASSRDRAYEQYF. The CDR3 nucleotides read TGTGCCAGCAGCCGGGACAGAGCCTACGAGCAGTACTTC.